The 20 T cell receptor beta chains given below trace back to one sample, sequenced in a study of cytomegalovirus exposure and HLA in healthy donors. Libraries were prepared by immunoSEQ multiplex PCR; TCRdb keeps only in-frame clonotypes and omits some of them. The sample carries 250,000 to 350,000 clones, 86% recorded once. Sequenced material: PBMCs. These receptors were taken from a woman under 30 in good health and CMV-seronegative.

This chain uses TRBV15 with TRBJ1-2; weak D call: TRBD1 (5 bases). CDR1 is LNHNV, CDR2 YYDKDF, per germline (reference sequence). The CDR3 spans 15 residues. Deletions cut 4 bases from V and 5 bases from J, with 17 bases between. DNA of the CDR3: TGTGCCACCAGCACCACGGGACTCACACCTTATGGCTACACCTTC. This sequence encodes CATSTTGLTPYGYTF.

The rearrangement joins TRBV5-6 to TRBJ2-7, with D possibly TRBD2 on 5 matching bases. The ends were cut back, 2 bases at V and 1 base at J, with 13 bases in the middle. CDR1 and CDR2 from the germline V gene are SGHDT and YYEEEE. The CDR3 loop spans 15 amino acids. The DNA of the CDR3 is TGTGCCAGCAGCTTTAATGACTATACATCCTACGAGCAGTACTTC. As protein: CASSFNDYTSYEQYF.

The chain employs TRBV6-4 and TRBJ1-2; D unresolved. CDR1 is MRHNA, CDR2 SNTAGT, per germline. This CDR3 region has 14 residues. V dropped 0 bases and J dropped 4 bases, with 9 bases sitting between them. CDR3 sequence (DNA): TGTGCCAGCAGTGACTCGCCAGGAGGCTATGGCTACACCTTC. It yields the protein CASSDSPGGYGYTF.

In regard to this clone: The identical CDR3 is also encoded by other nucleotide sequences in the sample. The gene calls are TRBV7-2 and TRBJ2-1; 10 bases line up with TRBD2. This CDR3 has 15 amino acids. Trimming removed 1 base from V and 3 bases from J; junction bases left unmatched: 0. Germline loops: CDR1 SGHTA, CDR2 FQGNSA. This chain's CDR3 is CASSLGTSGYNEQFF. DNA for the CDR3: TGTGCCAGCAGCTTAGGGACTAGCGGCTACAATGAGCAGTTCTTC.

V usage is TRBV2 and J usage is TRBJ1-1, with D tentatively TRBD1 (6 bases). Looked up from germline, CDR1 is SNHLY and CDR2 is FYNNEI. The V gene lost 3 bases and the J gene lost 0 bases, with 17 bases spanning the gap. The CDR3 is 17 residues long. CDR3 residues: CASSDEGDGDMNTEAFF. CDR3 bases: TGTGCCAGCAGTGATGAGGGGGACGGTGACATGAACACTGAAGCTTTCTTT.

The chain couples TRBV18 to TRBJ2-7; D unclear. This CDR3 has 16 residues. The germline gives CDR1 KGHSH, CDR2 LQKENI. The V end lost 0 bases, the J end lost 0 bases, and 12 bases lay between the germline ends. Here the CDR3 DNA reads TGTGCCAGCTCACCACCCCTCAGCGAGAGCTCCTACGAGCAGTACTTC. As protein: CASSPPLSESSYEQYF.

The chain joins TRBV7-3 to TRBJ2-5; 7 positions match TRBD2. The CDR3 contains 14 residues. Germline loops: CDR1 SGHTA, CDR2 FQGTGA. The V segment lost 3 bases and the J segment 3 bases; nucleotides outside the gene matches: 4. CDR3 loop: CASSFGGGKETQYF. The CDR3 bases are TGTGCCAGCAGCTTCGGGGGAGGGAAAGAGACCCAGTACTTC.

The CDR3 DNA sequence: TGCGCCAGCAGCCAAGATACAAGCTACGAGCAGTACTTC. Protein sequence: CASSQDTSYEQYF. The chain joins TRBV4-3 to TRBJ2-7; D not resolved. CDR1 and CDR2 (germline): LGHNA, YSLEER. The CDR3 runs 13 residues. V lost 0 bases and J 3 bases, leaving 6 bases between the germline ends.

There are a few counts of this clone. The chain links TRBV19 to TRBJ2-5; 8 nucleotides match TRBD1. CDR1 LNHDA and CDR2 SQIVND come from the germline V gene (reference sequence). CDR3 length: 11 residues. V was clipped by 10 bases and J by 4 bases; unmatched bases: 2. The CDR3 sequence: CATDRGETQYF. The CDR3 coding sequence is TGTGCCACCGACAGGGGAGAGACCCAGTACTTC.

This clone showed up just once. The genes are TRBV4-3 and TRBJ2-7; 10 nucleotides match TRBD2. Germline values: CDR1 LGHNA, CDR2 YSLEER. This CDR3 contains 17 residues. Trimming removed 0 bases from V and 3 bases from J; junction bases left unmatched: 8. The CDR3 nucleotides read TGCGCCAGCAGCCAAGATGGCTTAGCGGGAGGATACTACGAGCAGTACTTC. It specifies CASSQDGLAGGYYEQYF.

There are a few counts of this clone. The sample has other DNA sequences that encode this CDR3 too. The chain joins TRBV20-1 to TRBJ1-2, with 7 bases lining up with TRBD1. With 6 bases clipped from V and 5 bases from J, the junction kept 3 bases outside the gene matches. There are 11 residues in the CDR3. Germline CDR1 reads DFQATT; CDR2 reads SNEGSKA (reference sequence). CDR3: CSARDSYGYTF. CDR3 DNA sequence: TGCAGTGCCAGGGACAGTTATGGCTACACCTTC.

This rearrangement joins TRBV9 to TRBJ2-3; D is perhaps TRBD2 (6 bases). Between the trimmed V and J ends, which lost 4 bases and 1 base, there was a span of 13 bases. The germline CDR1 and CDR2 sequences are SGDLS and YYNGEE. There are 15 residues in the CDR3. The CDR3 region has the DNA TGTGCCAGCAGCACGCGGACTACTGGCACAGATACGCAGTATTTT. Translation: CASSTRTTGTDTQYF.

Remarks on this clone: This likely came from a read error, as a far larger clone is one base away. The rearrangement links TRBV7-3 to TRBJ2-7, with 7 nucleotides matching TRBD1. The V and J ends lost 4 bases and 0 bases, in that order; junction bases with no gene match: 3. In germline, CDR1 is SGHTA, CDR2 FQGTGA. The CDR3 contains 14 residues. CDR3 bases: TGTGCCAGCAGCTCGGACAGGAGCTCCTACGAGCAGTACTTC. Protein: CASSSDRSSYEQYF.

V gene TRBV4-1 combines with J gene TRBJ2-1, with TRBD2 matching over 13 bases. Germline V lookup: CDR1 MGHRA, CDR2 YSYEKL. The CDR3 totals 16 residues. V was clipped by 3 bases and J by 4 bases; unmatched bases: 3. CDR3 amino acids: CASSQSTSGGYNEQFF. The CDR3 coding sequence is TGCGCCAGCAGCCAGTCGACTAGCGGGGGGTACAATGAGCAGTTCTTC.

This chain links TRBV6-5 with TRBJ1-2, with TRBD1 matching over 10 bases. Trimming cost V 5 bases and J 3 bases; bases outside gene matches: 3. Germline CDR1 is MNHEY and CDR2 is SVGAGI. The CDR3 consists of 14 residues. The CDR3 DNA follows: TGTGCCAGCAGTCACGGACAGGGGGACTATGGCTACACCTTC. Translation gives CASSHGQGDYGYTF.

V usage is TRBV4-3 and J usage is TRBJ2-1, with D possibly TRBD1 on 5 matching bases. V dropped 2 bases and J dropped 11 bases, with 16 bases sitting between them. The CDR3 runs to 14 residues. CDR1 and CDR2 (germline): LGHNA, YSLEER. For the CDR3, the DNA is TGCGCCAGCAGCCAAAGGGGAATAGAGTGGAAGCAGTTCTTC. Residues: CASSQRGIEWKQFF.

V usage is TRBV5-1 and J usage is TRBJ2-2; 7 nucleotides match TRBD1. V shed 4 bases and J 7 bases; nucleotides not matched to a gene: 4. In germline, CDR1 is SGHRS, CDR2 YFSETQ. CDR3 length: 13 amino acids. CDR3 loop: CASSGQAIGELFF. CDR3 DNA: TGCGCCAGCAGCGGACAGGCGATCGGGGAGCTGTTTTTT. The full variable domain, its missing parts supplied by reference TRBV5-1 and TRBJ2-2, is KAGVTQTPRYLIKTRGQQVTLSCSPISGHRSVSWYQQTPGQGLQFLFEYFSETQRNKGNFPGRFSGRQFSNSRSEMNVSTLELGDSALYLCASSGQAIGELFFGEGSRLTVL.

The chain has TRBV19 and TRBJ2-7, with D perhaps TRBD2 (6 bases). V lost 2 bases and J lost 7, with 21 bases in between. CDR1 LNHDA and CDR2 SQIVND come from the germline V gene (reference sequence). The CDR3 runs 16 residues. DNA of the CDR3: TGTGCCAGTAGTATACGAGCCGGGAGTACTACTAGGGAGCAGTACTTC. Translation gives CASSIRAGSTTREQYF.

The V call is TRBV14, the J call TRBJ2-7; 7 positions match TRBD2. The J segment lost 0 bases and the V segment lost 1 base, leaving 3 bases of the junction unmatched. Germline V gene data show CDR1 as SGHDN and CDR2 as FVKESK. The CDR3 totals 15 residues. CDR3 sequence reads: CASSQGGGASYEQYF. The CDR3 bases are TGTGCCAGCAGCCAAGGGGGGGGAGCCTCCTACGAGCAGTACTTC.

CDR3 sequence: CASSPGGRGKVIGELFF. CDR3 sequence (DNA): TGTGCCAGCAGCCCAGGAGGGCGGGGGAAGGTCATCGGGGAGCTGTTTTTT. The chain recombines TRBV11-2 with TRBJ2-2, with 7 bases fitting TRBD2. Germline loops: CDR1 SGHAT, CDR2 FQNNGV. CDR3 length: 17 residues. The V segment lost 5 bases and the J segment 7 bases; nucleotides outside the gene matches: 16. Based on the CDR3 plus reference TRBV11-2 and TRBJ2-2, the full variable domain is EAGVAQSPRYKIIEKRQSVAFWCNPISGHATLYWYQQILGQGPKLLIQFQNNGVVDDSQLPKDRFSAERLKGVDSTLKIQPAKLEDSAVYLCASSPGGRGKVIGELFFGEGSRLTVL.